This T cell receptor (beta chain) emerged from a study of T cells in women clearing cervical HPV infection. Study results and caveats: TRBV6-7 relative abundance averaged roughly 0.099% in cases and under 0.2% in controls.

About this clone: Its specificity is unknown. The CDR3 end lies 3 residues beyond the end of the read and is filled in from the germline J gene.

Average input was about 1,200 ng genomic DNA for immunoSEQ TCR beta CDR3 amplification. Profiling relied on immunoSEQ multiplex PCR, and the TCRdb table lists in-frame clones only, not all of them. The table for this sample gives roughly 31,000 clones. V was cut by 5 bases and J by 4 bases, with 11 bases left in between. The CDR3 contains 13 residues. Germline-derived CDR1 and CDR2 are SGHTA and FQGTGA. The clonotype was recovered from a woman aged 18 to 69 with a cervical HPV16 infection that either progressed to CIN3+ or cleared (not recorded which). The sequencing input was blood buffy coat. The V and J genes are TRBV7-3 and TRBJ2-5; maybe TRBD2 (6 bases). The covered CDR3 bases are TGTGCCAGCAGCATGGACTACTCAGAGACC. Protein: CASSMDYSET. The whole CDR3 region reads CASSMDYSETQYF.